The 7 T cell receptor beta chains reported below all come from one sample, sequenced in a study of identical twins. Each CDR3 protein is one row after TCRdb ran MiXCR on the 5' RACE reads. Found here are fewer than 800,000 distinct CDR3 sequences, about 7% of them singletons; the top ten hold around 1.6%. The data also belong to a second study, concerning yellow fever vaccine responses in identical twins.

The sequenced sample was PBMCs. The receptors were sampled from a woman aged 18-29 years in good health.

The table lists this clonotype with many counts. The V and J genes are TRBV5-1 and TRBJ2-1, with D uncertain. Germline CDR1 is SGHRS and CDR2 is YFSETQ. The CDR3 is 14 amino acids. V lost 2 bases and J 7 bases, leaving 13 bases between the germline ends. The chain's CDR3 is CASSLTDLPNEQFF. CDR3 coding DNA: TGCGCCAGCAGCTTAACTGATCTTCCGAATGAGCAGTTCTTC.

The chain links TRBV25-1 to TRBJ2-1; a possible D gene is TRBD1 (6 bases). V lost 3 bases, J lost 2 bases, and 17 bases lay in between. Germline CDR1 is MGHDK and CDR2 is SYGVNS. The length of the CDR3 is 17 residues. The CDR3 loop is CASSDKPDRSPYNEQFF. CDR3 sequence (DNA): TGTGCCAGCAGTGATAAACCAGACAGGTCCCCCTACAATGAGCAGTTCTTC. Looking up the rest from reference TRBV25-1 and TRBJ2-1 gives the full variable domain: EADIYQTPRYLVIGTGKKITLECSQTMGHDKMYWYQQDPGMELHLIHYSYGVNSTEKGDLSSESTVSRIRTEHFPLTLESARPSHTSQYLCASSDKPDRSPYNEQFFGPGTRLTVL.

This clonotype showed up just a few times. The chain links TRBV18 to TRBJ2-6, with D tentatively TRBD1 (5 bases). The CDR3 sequence is 16 residues long. V gave up 2 bases and J gave up 0 bases, with 8 bases separating them. Germline loops: CDR1 KGHSH, CDR2 LQKENI. CDR3 in amino acids: CASSPDQGSGANVLTF. CDR3 bases: TGTGCCAGCTCACCAGATCAGGGCTCTGGGGCCAACGTCCTGACTTTC.

This clonotype was seen a handful of times. This chain joins TRBV15 and TRBJ2-7, with 8 bases fitting TRBD1. Germline loops: CDR1 LNHNV, CDR2 YYDKDF (reference sequence). V gave up 6 bases and J gave up 3 bases; unmatched junction bases: 10. CDR3 length equals 15 residues. The CDR3 sequence is CATSGAGTGRYEQYF. The CDR3 bases are TGTGCCACCAGTGGGGCCGGGACAGGCCGCTACGAGCAGTACTTC.

In regard to this clonotype: Given a much more abundant clone one base away, this may be a read error. This chain connects TRBV4-2 to TRBJ2-5, with TRBD2 identical over 8 bases. The V gene's germline CDR1 is LGHNA and CDR2 YNFKEQ. CDR3 length: 16 residues. Trimming cost V 0 bases and J 8 bases; bases outside gene matches: 11. The CDR3 DNA is TGTGCCAGCAGCCAAGATGGAGCGGGAGTAACAGATACCCAGTACTTC. Protein: CASSQDGAGVTDTQYF.

V gene TRBV12-3 or TRBV12-4 combines with J gene TRBJ2-5, with D possibly TRBD1 on 5 matching bases. The CDR3 covers 15 residues. Trimming took off 5 bases at V and 4 bases at J, with 17 bases between the two ends. The CDR3 coding sequence is TGTGCCAGCAGTCTTCAGGGCCCCAACCCAGAGACCCAGTACTTC. Translation: CASSLQGPNPETQYF.

The table lists this clonotype with many counts. This rearrangement joins TRBV5-1 to TRBJ2-3; D is ambiguous. V lost 2 bases and J 4 bases, leaving 8 bases between the germline ends. CDR1 SGHRS and CDR2 YFSETQ come from the germline V gene. The CDR3 has 13 amino acids. The CDR3 loop reads CASSFGGPDTQYF. In DNA, the CDR3 is TGCGCCAGCAGCTTCGGCGGTCCAGATACGCAGTATTTT. The variable domain in full, completed from reference TRBV5-1 and TRBJ2-3, reads KAGVTQTPRYLIKTRGQQVTLSCSPISGHRSVSWYQQTPGQGLQFLFEYFSETQRNKGNFPGRFSGRQFSNSRSEMNVSTLELGDSALYLCASSFGGPDTQYFGPGTRLTVL.